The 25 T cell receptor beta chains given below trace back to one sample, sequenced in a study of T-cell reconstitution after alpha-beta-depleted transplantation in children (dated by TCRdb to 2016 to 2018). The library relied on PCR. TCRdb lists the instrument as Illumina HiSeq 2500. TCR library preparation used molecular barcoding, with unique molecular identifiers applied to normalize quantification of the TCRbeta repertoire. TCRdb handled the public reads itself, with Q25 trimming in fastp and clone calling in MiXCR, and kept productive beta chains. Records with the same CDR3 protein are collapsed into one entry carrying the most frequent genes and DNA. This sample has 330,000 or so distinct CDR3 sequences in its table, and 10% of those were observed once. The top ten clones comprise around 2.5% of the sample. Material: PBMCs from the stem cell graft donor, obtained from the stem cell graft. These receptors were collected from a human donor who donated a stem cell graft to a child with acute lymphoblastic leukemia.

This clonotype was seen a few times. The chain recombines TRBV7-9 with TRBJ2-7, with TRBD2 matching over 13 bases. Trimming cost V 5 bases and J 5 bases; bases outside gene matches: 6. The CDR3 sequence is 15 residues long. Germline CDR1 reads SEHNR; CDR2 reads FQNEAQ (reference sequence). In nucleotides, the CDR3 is TGTGCCAGCAGCGAGACTAGCGGGAGGCTGGACGAGCAGTACTTC. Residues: CASSETSGRLDEQYF.

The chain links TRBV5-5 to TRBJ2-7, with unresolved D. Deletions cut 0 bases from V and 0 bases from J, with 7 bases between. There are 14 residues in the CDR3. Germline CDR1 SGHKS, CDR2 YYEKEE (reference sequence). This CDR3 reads CASSLELSSYEQYF. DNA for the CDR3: TGTGCCAGCAGCTTGGAGCTGTCCTCCTACGAGCAGTACTTC. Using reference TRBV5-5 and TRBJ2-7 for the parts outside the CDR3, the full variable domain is DAGVTQSPTHLIKTRGQQVTLRCSPISGHKSVSWYQQVLGQGPQFIFQYYEKEERGRGNFPDRFSARQFPNYSSELNVNALLLGDSALYLCASSLELSSYEQYFGPGTRLTVT.

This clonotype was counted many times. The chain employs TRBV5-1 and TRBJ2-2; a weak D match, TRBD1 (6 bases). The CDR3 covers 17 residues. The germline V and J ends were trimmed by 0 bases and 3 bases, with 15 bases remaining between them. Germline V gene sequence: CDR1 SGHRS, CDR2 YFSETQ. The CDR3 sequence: CASSLGTVAGDTGELFF. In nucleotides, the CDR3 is TGCGCCAGCAGCTTGGGGACAGTGGCCGGGGACACCGGGGAGCTGTTTTTT.

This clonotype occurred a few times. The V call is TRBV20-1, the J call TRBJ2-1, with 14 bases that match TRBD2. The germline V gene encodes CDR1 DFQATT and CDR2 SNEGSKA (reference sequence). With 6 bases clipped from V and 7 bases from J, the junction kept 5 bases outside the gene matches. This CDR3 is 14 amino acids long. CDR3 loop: CSAPGTSGRNEQFF. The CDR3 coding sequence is TGCAGTGCCCCCGGGACTAGCGGGAGAAATGAGCAGTTCTTC.

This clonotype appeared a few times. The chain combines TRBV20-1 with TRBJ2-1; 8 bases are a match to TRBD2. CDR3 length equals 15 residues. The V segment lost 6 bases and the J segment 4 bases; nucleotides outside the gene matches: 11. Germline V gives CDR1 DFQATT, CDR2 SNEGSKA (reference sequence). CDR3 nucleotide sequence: TGCAGTGCCACCGTAGCGGGATTTGCGTACAATGAGCAGTTCTTC. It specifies CSATVAGFAYNEQFF.

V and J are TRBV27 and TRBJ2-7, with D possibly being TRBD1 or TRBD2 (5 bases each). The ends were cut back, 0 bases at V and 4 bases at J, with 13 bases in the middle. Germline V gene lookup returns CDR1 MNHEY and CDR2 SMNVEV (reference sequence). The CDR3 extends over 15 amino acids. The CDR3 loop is CASSLSGTRYYEQYF. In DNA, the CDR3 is TGTGCCAGCAGTTTATCCGGGACCCGCTATTACGAGCAGTACTTC.

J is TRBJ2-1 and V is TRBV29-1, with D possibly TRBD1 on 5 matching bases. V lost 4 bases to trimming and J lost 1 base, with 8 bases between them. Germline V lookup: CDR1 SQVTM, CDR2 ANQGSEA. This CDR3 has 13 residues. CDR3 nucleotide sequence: TGCAGCGTTGCTCCAGGGTCCTACAATGAGCAGTTCTTC. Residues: CSVAPGSYNEQFF.

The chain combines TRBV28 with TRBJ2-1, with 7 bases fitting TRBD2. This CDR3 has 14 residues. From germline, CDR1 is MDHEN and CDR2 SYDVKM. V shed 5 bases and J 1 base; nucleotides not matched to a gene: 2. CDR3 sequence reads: CASSRAGSYNEQFF. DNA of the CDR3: TGTGCCAGCAGTCGAGCGGGGTCCTACAATGAGCAGTTCTTC.

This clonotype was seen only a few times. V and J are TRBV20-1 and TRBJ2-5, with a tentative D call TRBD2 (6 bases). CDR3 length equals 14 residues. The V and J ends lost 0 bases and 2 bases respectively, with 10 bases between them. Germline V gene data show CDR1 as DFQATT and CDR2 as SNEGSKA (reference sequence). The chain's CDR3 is CSAREPREQETQYF. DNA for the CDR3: TGCAGTGCTAGAGAGCCCCGGGAGCAAGAGACCCAGTACTTC.

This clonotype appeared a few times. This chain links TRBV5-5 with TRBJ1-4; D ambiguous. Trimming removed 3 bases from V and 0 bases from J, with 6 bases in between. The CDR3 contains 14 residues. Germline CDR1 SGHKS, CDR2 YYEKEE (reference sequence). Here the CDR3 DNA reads TGTGCCAGCAGCTGGGGATCAACTAATGAAAAACTGTTTTTT. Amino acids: CASSWGSTNEKLFF. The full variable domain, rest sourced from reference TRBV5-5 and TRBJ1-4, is DAGVTQSPTHLIKTRGQQVTLRCSPISGHKSVSWYQQVLGQGPQFIFQYYEKEERGRGNFPDRFSARQFPNYSSELNVNALLLGDSALYLCASSWGSTNEKLFFGSGTQLSVL.

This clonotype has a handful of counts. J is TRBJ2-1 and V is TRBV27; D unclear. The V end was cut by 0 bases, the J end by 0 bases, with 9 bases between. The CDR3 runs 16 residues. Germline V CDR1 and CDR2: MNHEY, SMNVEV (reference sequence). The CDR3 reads CASSLSWVSSYNEQFF. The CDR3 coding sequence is TGTGCCAGCAGTTTATCGTGGGTTAGCTCCTACAATGAGCAGTTCTTC.

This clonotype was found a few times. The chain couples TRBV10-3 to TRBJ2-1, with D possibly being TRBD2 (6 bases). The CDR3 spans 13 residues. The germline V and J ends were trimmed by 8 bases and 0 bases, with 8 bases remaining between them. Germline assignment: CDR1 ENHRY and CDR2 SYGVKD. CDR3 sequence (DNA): TGTGCCATCGGAGCGGGCTCCTACAATGAGCAGTTCTTC. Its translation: CAIGAGSYNEQFF.

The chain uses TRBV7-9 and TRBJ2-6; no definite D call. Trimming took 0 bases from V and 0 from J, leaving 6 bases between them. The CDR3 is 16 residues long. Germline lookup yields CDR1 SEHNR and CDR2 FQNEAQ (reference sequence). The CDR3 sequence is CASSLAPLSGANVLTF. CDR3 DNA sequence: TGTGCCAGCAGCTTAGCGCCCCTCTCTGGGGCCAACGTCCTGACTTTC.

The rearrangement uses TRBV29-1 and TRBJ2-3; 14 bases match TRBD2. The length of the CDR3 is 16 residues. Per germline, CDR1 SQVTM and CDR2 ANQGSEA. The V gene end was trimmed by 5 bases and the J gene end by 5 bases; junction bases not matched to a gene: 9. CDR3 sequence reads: CSVSPGLAGAGDTQYF. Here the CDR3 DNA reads TGCAGCGTTTCTCCGGGACTAGCGGGAGCGGGAGATACGCAGTATTTT.

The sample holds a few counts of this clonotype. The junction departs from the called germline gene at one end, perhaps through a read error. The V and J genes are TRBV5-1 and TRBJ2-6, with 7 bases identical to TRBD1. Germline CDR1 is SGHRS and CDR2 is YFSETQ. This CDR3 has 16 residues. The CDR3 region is CASNPRGGAGANGLTF. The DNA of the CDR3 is TGCGCCAGCAACCCCAGAGGGGGCGCTGGGGCCAACGGCCTGACTTTC.

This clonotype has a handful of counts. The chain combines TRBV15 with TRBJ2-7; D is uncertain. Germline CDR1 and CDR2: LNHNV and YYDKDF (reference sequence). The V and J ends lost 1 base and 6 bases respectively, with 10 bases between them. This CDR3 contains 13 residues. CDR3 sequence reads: CATSRVLAVEQYF. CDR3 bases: TGTGCCACCAGCAGAGTACTTGCGGTCGAGCAGTACTTC.

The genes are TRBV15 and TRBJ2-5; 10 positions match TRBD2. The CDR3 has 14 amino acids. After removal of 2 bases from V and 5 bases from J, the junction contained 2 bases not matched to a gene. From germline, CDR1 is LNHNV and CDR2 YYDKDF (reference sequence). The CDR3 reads CATSRLAGVETQYF. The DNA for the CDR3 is TGTGCCACCAGCAGACTAGCGGGAGTGGAGACCCAGTACTTC.

CDR3 amino acids: CSARYPPSGSYEQYF. DNA of the CDR3: TGCAGTGCTAGATATCCTCCTAGCGGGAGCTACGAGCAGTACTTC. This chain links TRBV20-1 with TRBJ2-7; 10 nucleotides match TRBD2. This CDR3 is built from 15 residues. Germline CDR1 and CDR2: DFQATT and SNEGSKA (reference sequence). Unmatched junction bases numbered 7, after V lost 2 bases and J lost 3 bases.

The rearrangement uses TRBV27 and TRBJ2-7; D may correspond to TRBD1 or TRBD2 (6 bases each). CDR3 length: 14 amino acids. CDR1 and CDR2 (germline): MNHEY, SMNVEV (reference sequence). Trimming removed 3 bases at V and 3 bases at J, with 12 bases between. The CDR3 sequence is CASSLRGEGYEQYF. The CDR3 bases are TGTGCCAGCAGTTTGAGGGGGGAAGGCTACGAGCAGTACTTC.

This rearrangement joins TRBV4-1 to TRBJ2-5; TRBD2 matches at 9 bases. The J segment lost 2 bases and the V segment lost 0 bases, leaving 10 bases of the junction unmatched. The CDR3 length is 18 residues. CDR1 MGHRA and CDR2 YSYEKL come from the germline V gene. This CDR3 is CASSQEGGPGLAQETQYF. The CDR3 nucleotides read TGCGCCAGCAGCCAAGAGGGGGGCCCGGGACTAGCACAAGAGACCCAGTACTTC.

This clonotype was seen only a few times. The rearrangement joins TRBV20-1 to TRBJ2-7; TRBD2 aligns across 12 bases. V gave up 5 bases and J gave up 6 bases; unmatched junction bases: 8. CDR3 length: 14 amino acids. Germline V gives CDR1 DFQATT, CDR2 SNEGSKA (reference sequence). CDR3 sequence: CSAPTSGRAGEQYF. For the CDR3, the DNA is TGCAGTGCTCCGACTAGCGGGAGAGCTGGCGAGCAGTACTTC.

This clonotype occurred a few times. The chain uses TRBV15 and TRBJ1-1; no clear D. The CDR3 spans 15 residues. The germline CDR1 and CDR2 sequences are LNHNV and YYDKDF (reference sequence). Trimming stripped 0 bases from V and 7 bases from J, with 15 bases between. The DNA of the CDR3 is TGTGCCACCAGCAGAGATCTGCAGGACGGGGATGAAGCTTTCTTT. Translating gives CATSRDLQDGDEAFF.

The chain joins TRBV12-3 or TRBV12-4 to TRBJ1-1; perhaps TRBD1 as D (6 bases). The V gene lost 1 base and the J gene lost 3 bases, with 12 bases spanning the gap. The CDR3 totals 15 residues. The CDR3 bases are TGTGCCAGCAGTTTAGTCAGTTCAGGGGACACTGAAGCTTTCTTT. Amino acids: CASSLVSSGDTEAFF.

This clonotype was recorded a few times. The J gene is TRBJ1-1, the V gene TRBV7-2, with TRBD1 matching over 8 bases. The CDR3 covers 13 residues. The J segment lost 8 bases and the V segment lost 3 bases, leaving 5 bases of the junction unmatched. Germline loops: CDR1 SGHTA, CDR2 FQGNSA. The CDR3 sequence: CASSFAQGAEAFF. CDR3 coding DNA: TGTGCCAGCAGCTTTGCCCAGGGGGCGGAAGCTTTCTTT.

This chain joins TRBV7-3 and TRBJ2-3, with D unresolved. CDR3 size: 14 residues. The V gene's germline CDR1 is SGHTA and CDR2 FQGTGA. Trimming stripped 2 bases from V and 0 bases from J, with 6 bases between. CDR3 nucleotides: TGTGCCAGCAGCTTATCCCACAGCACAGATACGCAGTATTTT. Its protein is CASSLSHSTDTQYF. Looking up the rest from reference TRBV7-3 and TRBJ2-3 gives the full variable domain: GAGVSQTPSNKVTEKGKYVELRCDPISGHTALYWYRQSLGQGPEFLIYFQGTGAADDSGLPNDRFFAVRPEGSVSTLKIQRTERGDSAVYLCASSLSHSTDTQYFGPGTRLTVL.